This passage covers 6 T cell receptor beta chains from one sample sequenced in a study of CD8 T cells in Susac syndrome. RNA, at roughly 0.5 to 1 ug, was reverse transcribed with random hexamers. TCRdb analysed the immunoSEQ multiplex PCR reads with MiXCR anew, one entry per CDR3 protein. The table lists a few hundred thousand distinct CDR3 sequences, about 88% of them singletons. The sample comprised CD8+ T cells from PBMCs. These receptors came from a human donor with multiple sclerosis.

The rearrangement joins TRBV6-2 or TRBV6-3 to TRBJ2-1, with D possibly being TRBD1 or TRBD2 (5 bases each). Germline V gene data show CDR1 as MNHEY and CDR2 as SVGEGT. V was shortened by 4 bases and J by 7 bases, with 14 bases between the two germline ends. The CDR3 is 14 amino acids. Here the CDR3 DNA reads TGTGCCAGCAGTTGGGGGACCAACGTGAATGAGCAGTTCTTC. Encoded protein: CASSWGTNVNEQFF.

The chain recombines TRBV12-3 or TRBV12-4 with TRBJ2-3; TRBD2 agrees at 10 bases. With V trimmed by 5 bases and J by 2 bases, 10 bases remained unmatched. The CDR3 covers 17 residues. The CDR3 DNA sequence: TGTGCCAGCAGTGCGCCCGGGACTAGCGCCCTCACAGATACGCAGTATTTT. Its protein product is CASSAPGTSALTDTQYF.

A note on this clonotype: Relative to the germline gene, one junction end is altered; a read error may explain this. The chain employs TRBV7-9 and TRBJ2-2; no reliable D call. The germline V gene has CDR1 SEHNR and CDR2 FQNEAQ (reference sequence). The length of the CDR3 is 12 residues. The CDR3 DNA follows: TGTGCCAGCAACTTAGGAACCGGGGAGCTGTTTTTT. It specifies CASNLGTGELFF.

Comment on this clonotype: At one end the junction does not follow the germline gene, possibly because of a read error. The V gene is TRBV6-2 or TRBV6-3, the J gene TRBJ2-2; tentative D call: TRBD2 (6 bases). Germline CDR1 is MNHEY and CDR2 is SVGEGT. This CDR3 has 15 residues. This CDR3 reads CAGSPPGGITGELFF. The CDR3 DNA reads as TGTGCCGGCAGTCCCCCCGGGGGAATCACCGGGGAACTGTTTTTT.

The rearrangement links TRBV27 to TRBJ2-3; TRBD2 is a possible D gene (6 bases). Per germline, CDR1 MNHEY and CDR2 SMNVEV (reference sequence). The V and J ends lost 4 bases and 6 bases respectively, with 14 bases between them. This CDR3 contains 14 residues. CDR3: CASSSALAWDTQYF. In DNA form, the CDR3 reads TGTGCCAGCAGTTCTGCACTAGCTTGGGATACGCAGTATTTT.

The J gene is TRBJ2-7, the V gene TRBV20-1, with 7 bases identical to TRBD2. V was clipped by 2 bases and J by 0 bases; unmatched bases: 1. The CDR3 contains 13 residues. Looked up from germline, CDR1 is DFQATT and CDR2 is SNEGSKA (reference sequence). The CDR3 sequence is CSARSGTSYEQYF. The CDR3 DNA reads as TGCAGTGCTAGAAGCGGGACCTCCTACGAGCAGTACTTC.